This T cell receptor (beta chain) appears in the sequencing data of a study of blood T cell repertoires in COVID-19. About this clone itself: This specimen includes other DNA sequences encoding the same CDR3.

Profiled with immunoSEQ multiplex PCR; TCRdb holds only in-frame clones, not every one. The data contain 140,000 to 150,000 clones, 80% to 90% of them seen just once; the ten biggest clones take up 4.3%. The germline V gene has CDR1 MDHEN and CDR2 SYDVKM. V was cut by 6 bases and J by 0 bases, with 3 bases left in between. The CDR3 contains 12 residues. The source is a man aged 45 to 65 who had recovered from COVID-19. V is TRBV28 and J is TRBJ1-5; D uncertain. Sequenced: PBMCs or T cells enriched from blood (not recorded which). Here the CDR3 reads CASRYSNQPQHF. The CDR3 DNA is TGTGCCAGCAGATATAGCAATCAGCCCCAGCATTTT.